The present T cell receptor (beta chain) was sequenced within a study of OX40 agonist ivuxolimab in advanced cancers. At the level of the study: Among those enrolled, mean age was about 63 years (range roughly 23 to 79) and about 82% were male. Study results and caveats: Both CD4+ and CD8+ T cell populations in blood had undergone clonal expansion by week 6 at 0.1 to 3.0 mg/kg. Nonresponders included some who also had low normalized T-cell clonal expansion.

It was autoimmune disease history or systemic immunosuppression that excluded patients. Only in-frame clones appear in the TCRdb table, and some are missing; sequencing was by immunoSEQ multiplex PCR. Of tens of thousands of clones listed, 65% to 90% are singletons. As to this clone: Its antigen is not identified.

With 0 bases removed from V and 6 bases from J, the gap between germline ends came to 9 bases. The germline CDR1 and CDR2 sequences are LGHNA and YNFKEQ. The CDR3 has 15 amino acids. This TCR derives from an adult with an advanced solid tumor such as melanoma, head and neck, liver or kidney cancer. The sequenced sample was CD4+ or CD8+ T cells sorted from blood, obtained in a trial of the OX40 agonist ivuxolimab. This chain uses TRBV4-2 with TRBJ1-6; D ambiguous. In nucleotides, the CDR3 is TGTGCCAGCAGCCAAGAACACCTATCTAATTCACCCCTCCACTTT. Translating it yields CASSQEHLSNSPLHF.